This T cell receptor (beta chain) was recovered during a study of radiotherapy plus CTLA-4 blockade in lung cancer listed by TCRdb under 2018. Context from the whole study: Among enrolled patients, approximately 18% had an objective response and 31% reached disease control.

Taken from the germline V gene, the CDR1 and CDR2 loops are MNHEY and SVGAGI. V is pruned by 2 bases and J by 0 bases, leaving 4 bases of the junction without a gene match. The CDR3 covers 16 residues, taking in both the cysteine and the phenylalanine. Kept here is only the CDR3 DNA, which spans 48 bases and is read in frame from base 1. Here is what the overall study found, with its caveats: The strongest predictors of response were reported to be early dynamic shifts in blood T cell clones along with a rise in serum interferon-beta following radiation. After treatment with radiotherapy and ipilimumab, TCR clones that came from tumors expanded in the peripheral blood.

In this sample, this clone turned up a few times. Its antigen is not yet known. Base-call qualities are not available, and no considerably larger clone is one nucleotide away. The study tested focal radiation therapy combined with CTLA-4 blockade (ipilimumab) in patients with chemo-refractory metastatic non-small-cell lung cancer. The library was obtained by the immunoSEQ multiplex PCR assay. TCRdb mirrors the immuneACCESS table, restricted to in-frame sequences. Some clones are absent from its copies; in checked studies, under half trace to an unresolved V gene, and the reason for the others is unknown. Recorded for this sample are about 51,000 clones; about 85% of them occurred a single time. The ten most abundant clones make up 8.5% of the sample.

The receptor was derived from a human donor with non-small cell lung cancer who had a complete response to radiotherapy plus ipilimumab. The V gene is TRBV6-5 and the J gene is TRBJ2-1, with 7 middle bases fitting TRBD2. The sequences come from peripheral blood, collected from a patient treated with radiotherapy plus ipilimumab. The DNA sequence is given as TGTGCCAGCAGTTACGGGCGGGGGTCCTCCTACAATGAGCAGTTCTTC. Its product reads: CASSYGRGSSYNEQFF.